A selection of T cell receptor beta chains follows, all from one sample in a study of shared clonotypes between healthy human individuals. Sequencing used immunoSEQ multiplex PCR; TCRdb keeps in-frame clones, though not all of them. Among about 480,000 clones listed, 79% were seen once. Sequenced sample: PBMCs. The receptors stem from a middle-aged woman in good health. Some clones in this sample may be carry-over from other donors' samples. The CDR3 runs from the conserved cysteine through the conserved F or W. Each record gives: clone size, J gene, V gene, D gene, CDR3 DNA, CDR3 protein. The D gene is left open where the match is weak. Some rows have no size entry. The others give once, few or many, or a class for an expanded clone.

size: -
J: TRBJ2-1
V: TRBV27
D: -
DNA: TGTGCCAGCAGCCAAAGTGCGAATGAGCAGTTCTTC
CDR3: CASSQSANEQFF

size: -
J: TRBJ2-2
V: TRBV6-1
D: TRBD1
DNA: TGTGCCAGCAGTGTGGGGACAGGGGTAAACACCGGGGAGCTGTTTTTT
CDR3: CASSVGTGVNTGELFF

size: -
J: TRBJ1-1
V: TRBV27
D: TRBD1
DNA: TGTGCCAGCAGACCCACGCCCCCGACAGGGTACTTCGCGAACACTGAAGCTTTCTTT
CDR3: CASRPTPPTGYFANTEAFF

size: few
J: TRBJ1-1
V: TRBV4-2
D: TRBD1
DNA: TGTGCCAGCAGCCAGGGTGCAGGGGGAAGCACTGAAGCTTTCTTT
CDR3: CASSQGAGGSTEAFF

size: few
J: TRBJ1-2
V: TRBV28
D: -
DNA: TGTGCCAGCAGTTTATTCTGGAACTATGGCTACACCTTC
CDR3: CASSLFWNYGYTF

size: -
J: TRBJ2-5
V: TRBV21-1
D: -
DNA: TGTGCCAGCAGCAAAGACGGACTAGCGACGCAAGAGACCCAGTACTTC
CDR3: CASSKDGLATQETQYF

size: -
J: TRBJ2-1
V: TRBV20-1
D: -
DNA: TGCAGTGTCACCTCCTACAATGAGCAGTTCTTC
CDR3: CSVTSYNEQFF

size: few
J: TRBJ2-5
V: TRBV9
D: -
DNA: TGTGCCAGCAGCGTGGGGGGAATGGGAGAGACCCAGTACTTC
CDR3: CASSVGGMGETQYF

size: -
J: TRBJ1-1
V: TRBV10-3
D: TRBD1
DNA: TGTGCCATCAGTCCTTCGACAGGGATGAACACTGAAGCTTTCTTT
CDR3: CAISPSTGMNTEAFF

size: -
J: TRBJ2-3
V: TRBV5-6
D: TRBD1
DNA: TGTGCCAGCAGCAAGTTAGCGGACAGGGAGACCGATACGCAGTATTTT
CDR3: CASSKLADRETDTQYF

size: -
J: TRBJ2-2
V: TRBV28
D: TRBD2
DNA: TGTGCCAGCCGGGACTACAACACCGGGGAGCTGTTTTTT
CDR3: CASRDYNTGELFF

size: -
J: TRBJ1-1
V: TRBV5-8
D: -
DNA: TGTGCCAGCAGCTTGGATTACCCGAACACTGAAGCTTTCTTT
CDR3: CASSLDYPNTEAFF

size: -
J: TRBJ2-5
V: TRBV18
D: -
DNA: TGTGCCAGCTCACAATCACAAGAGACCCAGTACTTC
CDR3: CASSQSQETQYF

size: -
J: TRBJ1-2
V: TRBV28
D: -
DNA: TGTGCCAGCAGTCCAAGCGCACACTATGGCTACACCTTC
CDR3: CASSPSAHYGYTF

size: few
J: TRBJ1-2
V: TRBV28
D: -
DNA: TGTGCCAGCAGTTCCCCTAGGACAGACTCTTTGTCCTATGGCTACACCTTC
CDR3: CASSSPRTDSLSYGYTF

size: few
J: TRBJ2-3
V: TRBV5-1
D: -
DNA: TGCGCCAGCAGCTTGGACAGTAATACAGATACGCAGTATTTT
CDR3: CASSLDSNTDTQYF

size: -
J: TRBJ2-7
V: TRBV6-6
D: TRBD2
DNA: TGTGCCAGCAGTCCCCCCGGACTAGCGGGCCGGGAGCAGTACTTC
CDR3: CASSPPGLAGREQYF

size: -
J: TRBJ2-3
V: TRBV4-3
D: TRBD2
DNA: TGCGCCAGCAGCCAAGAACCTCTAGCGGGAGGAACAGATACGCAGTATTTT
CDR3: CASSQEPLAGGTDTQYF

size: -
J: TRBJ2-7
V: TRBV11-2
D: TRBD1
DNA: TGTGCCAGCAGCTTAGTGACAGGGCCCTACGAGCAGTACTTC
CDR3: CASSLVTGPYEQYF

size: -
J: TRBJ2-2
V: TRBV7-3
D: TRBD2
DNA: TGTGCCAGCAGCAAGGGACTAGCAGCCGGGGAGCTGTTTTTT
CDR3: CASSKGLAAGELFF

size: -
J: TRBJ1-1
V: TRBV18
D: -
DNA: TGTGCCAGCTCACCAGAGGGGGTTGAAGCTTTCTTT
CDR3: CASSPEGVEAFF

size: -
J: TRBJ1-2
V: TRBV6-6
D: -
DNA: TGTGCCAGCAGTTACGAGGGGCAGGGGTCGGGCTACACCTTC
CDR3: CASSYEGQGSGYTF

size: -
J: TRBJ2-2
V: TRBV11-2
D: -
DNA: TGTGCCAGCAGCTTAGGGCCCGATGCGAACACCGGGGAGCTGTTTTTT
CDR3: CASSLGPDANTGELFF

size: -
J: TRBJ1-5
V: TRBV2
D: -
DNA: TGTGCCAGCAGTAACATAGCTGGGTCCCAGCATTTT
CDR3: CASSNIAGSQHF

size: -
J: TRBJ1-2
V: TRBV6-5
D: TRBD1
DNA: TGTGCCAGCAGCAGGGGACAGCTTAACTATGGCTACACCTTC
CDR3: CASSRGQLNYGYTF

size: -
J: TRBJ1-2
V: TRBV6-5
D: TRBD1
DNA: TGTGCCAGCAAGGACAGGGGGCGAGAGGTTGGCTACACCTTC
CDR3: CASKDRGREVGYTF

size: -
J: TRBJ2-7
V: TRBV29-1
D: -
DNA: TGCAGCGTTCGTGGGGGACACACCTACGAGCAGTACTTC
CDR3: CSVRGGHTYEQYF

size: -
J: TRBJ2-7
V: TRBV4-2
D: -
DNA: TGTGCCAGCAGCCAAGACCCCTGGGGTTACGAGCAGTACTTC
CDR3: CASSQDPWGYEQYF

size: once
J: TRBJ1-5
V: TRBV27
D: -
DNA: TGTGCCAGCAGTATATATCCGGGGCCCCAGCATTTT
CDR3: CASSIYPGPQHF

size: -
J: TRBJ2-6
V: TRBV5-1
D: TRBD2
DNA: TGCGCCAGCAGCCCCGCGGGGGGCGCAGCAGGGGCCAACGTCCTGACTTTC
CDR3: CASSPAGGAAGANVLTF

size: -
J: TRBJ1-1
V: TRBV29-1
D: -
DNA: TGCAGCGTAGTCAGGGGAATGAACACTGAAGCTTTCTTT
CDR3: CSVVRGMNTEAFF

size: -
J: TRBJ2-7
V: TRBV5-1
D: -
DNA: TGCGCCAGCAGCTCAGCCGGGCGGGATTTCGACGAGCAGTACTTC
CDR3: CASSSAGRDFDEQYF

size: -
J: TRBJ1-2
V: TRBV28
D: -
DNA: TGTGCCAGCAGTTTCTCAGCGGGACTTCGCTATGGCTACACCTTC
CDR3: CASSFSAGLRYGYTF

size: -
J: TRBJ2-1
V: TRBV7-9
D: -
DNA: TGTGCCAGCAGCCCGACAGAGACCAGCTCCTACAATGAGCAGTTCTTC
CDR3: CASSPTETSSYNEQFF

size: -
J: TRBJ2-7
V: TRBV28
D: TRBD2
DNA: TGTGCCAGCAGTGGAGCGGGAGAGTATTACTCCTACGAGCAGTACTTC
CDR3: CASSGAGEYYSYEQYF

size: -
J: TRBJ1-2
V: TRBV4-1
D: -
DNA: TGCGCCAGCAGCCAAGAAAGAGAGGGCCACTATGGCTACACCTTC
CDR3: CASSQEREGHYGYTF

size: few
J: TRBJ2-7
V: TRBV15
D: -
DNA: TGTGCCACCAGCAGAGATCCGGGCCATACCTACGAGCAGTACTTC
CDR3: CATSRDPGHTYEQYF

size: -
J: TRBJ2-1
V: TRBV5-8
D: TRBD2
DNA: TGTGCCAGCAGCCTCGGACTAGCGGGACCCACCTACAATGAGCAGTTCTTC
CDR3: CASSLGLAGPTYNEQFF

size: -
J: TRBJ2-3
V: TRBV13
D: -
DNA: TGTGCCAGCAGCCCCCCCGCAGGGTCCGGACGAGATACGCAGTATTTT
CDR3: CASSPPAGSGRDTQYF

size: -
J: TRBJ2-7
V: TRBV5-4
D: -
DNA: TGTGCCAGCAGCTTGGGGGGTTACAGAAACGAGCAGTACTTC
CDR3: CASSLGGYRNEQYF

size: -
J: TRBJ2-7
V: TRBV19
D: TRBD1
DNA: TGTGCCAGTAGAGGGACAGGGATCTACGAGCAGTACTTC
CDR3: CASRGTGIYEQYF

size: -
J: TRBJ2-5
V: TRBV6-6
D: -
DNA: TGTGCCAGCAGTTACGAGGGGGAGACCCAGTACTTC
CDR3: CASSYEGETQYF

size: once
J: TRBJ2-5
V: TRBV18
D: -
DNA: TGTGCCAGCTCACCAAGGCAGGGGGAGACCCAGTACTTC
CDR3: CASSPRQGETQYF

size: -
J: TRBJ2-3
V: TRBV9
D: -
DNA: TGTGCCAGCAGCGTAGGTCAGGAGGATACGCAGTATTTT
CDR3: CASSVGQEDTQYF

size: -
J: TRBJ2-3
V: TRBV6-5
D: -
DNA: TGTGCCAGCAGTTACTCTTGGTCTAGCACAGATACGCAGTATTTT
CDR3: CASSYSWSSTDTQYF

size: -
J: TRBJ2-7
V: TRBV7-6
D: TRBD1
DNA: TGTGCCAGCAGCCCCGGACAGGGCTTCTCCTACGAGCAGTACTTC
CDR3: CASSPGQGFSYEQYF

size: -
J: TRBJ1-1
V: TRBV6-1
D: -
DNA: TGTGCCAGCAGTGAAGCGGCGTCGGGGCTAAACACTGAAGCTTTCTTT
CDR3: CASSEAASGLNTEAFF